One sample yielded the 18 T cell receptor beta chains listed below, sequenced in a study of radiotherapy plus CTLA-4 blockade in lung cancer. TCRdb keeps only in-frame clones here, not all; method: immunoSEQ multiplex PCR. The table has tens of thousands of clones, approximately 82% seen once. The sample consisted of peripheral blood, taken from a patient treated with radiotherapy plus ipilimumab. Receptors were obtained from a human donor with non-small cell lung cancer that progressed on radiotherapy plus ipilimumab.

The count of this clone is one. The chain recombines TRBV27 with TRBJ2-2; D uncertain. V was shortened by 3 bases and J by 4 bases, with 12 bases between the two germline ends. Germline-derived CDR1 and CDR2 are MNHEY and SMNVEV (reference sequence). The CDR3 spans 15 residues. The CDR3 sequence is CASSFLSVGTGELFF. In DNA form, the CDR3 reads TGTGCCAGCAGTTTCCTATCGGTCGGCACCGGGGAGCTGTTTTTT.

This chain links TRBV7-2 with TRBJ2-5; TRBD2 agrees at 9 bases. Germline values: CDR1 SGHTA, CDR2 FQGNSA. This CDR3 is built from 15 residues. J lost 5 bases, V lost 4 bases, and 8 bases had no gene match. The CDR3 nucleotides are TGTGCCAGCAGCTCCTCACTAGCGGGCGCCGAGACCCAGTACTTC. Translation gives CASSSSLAGAETQYF.

This sequence joins TRBV18 and TRBJ2-6; tentatively, D is TRBD2 (5 bases). Germline CDR1 KGHSH, CDR2 LQKENI. CDR3 length equals 18 residues. V dropped 1 base and J dropped 0 bases, with 13 bases sitting between them. The CDR3 sequence is CASSPRRGDYSGANVLTF. For the CDR3, the DNA is TGTGCCAGCTCACCACGCCGGGGAGATTACTCTGGGGCCAACGTCCTGACTTTC.

V and J are TRBV7-8 and TRBJ1-5; a weak D match, TRBD1 (6 bases). Germline V gene lookup returns CDR1 SGHVS and CDR2 FQNEAQ. The ends were cut back, 4 bases at V and 1 base at J, with 11 bases in the middle. This CDR3 is built from 15 residues. CDR3 in amino acids: CASSSRDKSNQPQHF. The DNA of the CDR3 is TGTGCCAGCAGCTCCCGGGACAAAAGCAATCAGCCCCAGCATTTT.

This clone is medium-sized in the sample. The chain employs TRBV7-2 and TRBJ2-6; D not resolved. From germline, CDR1 is SGHTA and CDR2 FQGNSA. Trimming pared 7 bases from V and 4 bases from J, leaving 11 bases between. The CDR3 sequence is 14 residues long. The CDR3 sequence is CASTYIDGANVLTF. The CDR3 region has the DNA TGTGCCAGCACCTATATCGACGGGGCCAACGTCCTGACTTTC.

The chain employs TRBV19 and TRBJ2-5, with D unclear. Germline values: CDR1 LNHDA, CDR2 SQIVND (reference sequence). Trimming pared 6 bases from V and 1 base from J, leaving 9 bases between. The CDR3 spans 13 residues. CDR3 residues: CASRMGFQETQYF. CDR3 nucleotide sequence: TGTGCCAGTAGGATGGGATTCCAAGAGACCCAGTACTTC.

This clone was observed once. The chain uses TRBV6-5 and TRBJ1-2; perhaps TRBD1 as D (6 bases). The germline CDR1 and CDR2 sequences are MNHEY and SVGAGI. V was pared by 2 bases and J by 8 bases, with 21 bases between. The CDR3 is 16 residues long. The CDR3 loop is CASSYRPGASGGGYTF. DNA for the CDR3: TGTGCCAGCAGTTACCGCCCGGGGGCCTCGGGAGGGGGCTACACCTTC.

This clone was recorded a few times. The chain combines TRBV5-1 with TRBJ2-5, with 9 bases matching TRBD1. The ends lost 7 bases at V and 4 bases at J; junction bases unmatched: 11. CDR3 size: 15 residues. Germline assignment: CDR1 SGHRS and CDR2 YFSETQ. The CDR3 nucleotides are TGCGCCAGCGCCCCCGGGACAGGGTGGGGAGAGACCCAGTACTTC. Amino acids: CASAPGTGWGETQYF.

The genes are TRBV28 and TRBJ1-4; unclear D gene. Trimming left V 5 bases short and J 1 base short, with 11 bases between. The germline CDR1 and CDR2 sequences are MDHEN and SYDVKM. The length of the CDR3 is 15 residues. CDR3 nucleotides: TGTGCCAGCAGTCCGCTAAGGCTAACTAATGAAAAACTGTTTTTT. It codes for CASSPLRLTNEKLFF.

V is TRBV18 and J is TRBJ1-2; no firm D call. The CDR3 runs 11 residues. V gave up 3 bases and J gave up 11 bases, with 10 bases separating them. Germline V gene sequence: CDR1 KGHSH, CDR2 LQKENI. For the CDR3, the DNA is TGTGCCAGCTCACCTGCTGGCGAGTACACCTTC. Amino acids: CASSPAGEYTF.

The CDR3 DNA follows: TGTGCCAGCAGCTCAGGGGGCCACACCGGGGAGCTGTTTTTT. Translation: CASSSGGHTGELFF. The V and J genes are TRBV5-4 and TRBJ2-2, with 8 bases lining up with TRBD1. Germline V gene lookup returns CDR1 SGHNT and CDR2 YYREEE (reference sequence). The CDR3 is 14 amino acids. V lost 3 bases and J lost 3; bases outside the gene matches: 1.

This chain uses TRBV27 with TRBJ1-6; weak D call: TRBD1 (6 bases). Between the trimmed V and J ends, which lost 2 bases and 4 bases, there was a span of 15 bases. CDR1 and CDR2 from the germline V gene are MNHEY and SMNVEV (reference sequence). This CDR3 spans 17 amino acids. The CDR3 region has the DNA TGTGCCAGCAGTTTACGGGGGGGCGCGTCGTATAATTCACCCCTCCACTTT. It is translated as CASSLRGGASYNSPLHF.

This rearrangement joins TRBV6-1 to TRBJ1-2; TRBD1 matches at 7 bases. The junction had 7 bases not matched to a gene; V was cut back by 2 bases and J by 4 bases. Germline lookup yields CDR1 MNHNS and CDR2 SASEGT. The CDR3 loop spans 15 amino acids. This chain's CDR3 is CASSESTTGTYGYTF. The CDR3 DNA sequence: TGTGCCAGCAGTGAATCCACGACAGGGACCTATGGCTACACCTTC.

In DNA form, the CDR3 reads TGTGCCAGCGGGTCCCCGGGACTAGGTCCGTATTTT. Amino acids: CASGSPGLGPYF. V is TRBV6-5 and J is TRBJ2-3, with TRBD2 matching 8 bases. This CDR3 is built from 12 residues. With 8 bases clipped from V and 14 bases from J, the junction kept 12 bases outside the gene matches. CDR1 MNHEY and CDR2 SVGAGI come from the germline V gene.

V gene TRBV5-1 combines with J gene TRBJ1-4; D is unresolved. Germline V gene data show CDR1 as SGHRS and CDR2 as YFSETQ. V was clipped by 0 bases and J by 8 bases, with 14 bases between them. The CDR3 extends over 15 amino acids. CDR3 nucleotides: TGCGCCAGCAGCTTGGGAACTAGCGCGGGGGAAAAACTGTTTTTT. Protein product: CASSLGTSAGEKLFF.

The chain couples TRBV7-2 to TRBJ2-3; 8 nucleotides line up with TRBD2. Germline CDR1 SGHTA, CDR2 FQGNSA. V shed 1 base, J shed 0 bases, and the junction held 3 bases outside the gene matches. The CDR3 spans 16 residues. The CDR3 here is CASSLVSGVSTDTQYF. CDR3 bases: TGTGCCAGCAGCTTAGTTAGCGGGGTTAGCACAGATACGCAGTATTTT. Together with reference TRBV7-2 and TRBJ2-3, the CDR3 gives the full variable domain: GAGVSQSPSNKVTEKGKDVELRCDPISGHTALYWYRQSLGQGLEFLIYFQGNSAPDKSGLPSDRFSAERTGGSVSTLTIQRTQQEDSAVYLCASSLVSGVSTDTQYFGPGTRLTVL.

The CDR3: CASSLGLAATDTQYF. CDR3 nucleotides: TGTGCCAGCAGCTTAGGCCTAGCGGCCACAGATACGCAGTATTTT. The V gene is TRBV13, the J gene TRBJ2-3, with 7 nucleotides matching TRBD2. The ends lost 0 bases at V and 2 bases at J; junction bases unmatched: 2. Germline CDR1 PRHDT, CDR2 FYEKMQ (reference sequence). The CDR3 is 15 residues long.

The rearrangement joins TRBV29-1 to TRBJ2-4; D is uncertain. The CDR3 runs 16 residues. The germline V and J ends were trimmed by 0 bases and 7 bases, with 19 bases remaining between them. Per germline, CDR1 SQVTM and CDR2 ANQGSEA. CDR3 bases: TGCAGCGTTGAAGATGTCGACGAAAACCTGGGGAACATTCAGTACTTC. The encoded protein is CSVEDVDENLGNIQYF.